A selection of T cell receptor beta chains follows, all from one sample in a study of blood T cells in healthy people across ages. Via MiXCR, TCRdb re-called the 5' RACE reads, giving one row per CDR3 protein. The sample has hundreds of thousands of distinct CDR3 sequences; roughly 44% are singletons. Material for sequencing was blood. The receptors originated from a man aged 55 to 69 in good health. Each CDR3 is given with its conserved first and last residue. D genes are given only for firm matches. Expanded clones are given a class, and other clones once, few, many or no size at all.

d_call	j_call	v_call	clone_size	cdr3_nt	cdr3_aa
NA	TRBJ2-3	TRBV7-8	NA	TGTGCCAGCAGCTTAGGGTCTTGGGGGGGGCCGGCAGATACGCAGTATTTT	CASSLGSWGGPADTQYF
NA	TRBJ2-3	TRBV29-1	few	TGCACCGTATCAGACACAGATACGCAGTATTTT	CTVSDTDTQYF
NA	TRBJ2-7	TRBV6-6	few	TGTGCCAGCAGTGATACTAGTTTCTTCTACGAGCAGTACTTC	CASSDTSFFYEQYF
NA	TRBJ2-7	TRBV6-6	NA	TGTGCCAGCAGTGTTGGAACCTACGAGCAGTACTTC	CASSVGTYEQYF
NA	TRBJ2-3	TRBV7-2	NA	TGTGCCAGCAGCTTAACGTCTCGGAGCGAGGATACGCAGTATTTT	CASSLTSRSEDTQYF
NA	TRBJ1-6	TRBV6-5	NA	TGTGCCAGCAGTTACTCGGGACCCCGATGGTCACCCCTCCACTTT	CASSYSGPRWSPLHF
NA	TRBJ2-1	TRBV7-2	NA	TGTGCCAGCAGCTCCGAGACTGGCTCCTACAATGAGCAGTTCTTC	CASSSETGSYNEQFF
NA	TRBJ1-6	TRBV2	NA	TGTGCCAGCGGCTCGGGAGGGGGGCGTTATTCACCCCTCCACTTT	CASGSGGGRYSPLHF
NA	TRBJ2-4	TRBV20-1	NA	TGCAGTGCTAGTGTAGGGAGGAGGGAGCAGTACTTC	CSASVGRREQYF
NA	TRBJ2-7	TRBV7-2	NA	TGTGCCAGCAGCTTGGGGGCTAGACTATCCGACGAGCAGTACTTC	CASSLGARLSDEQYF
NA	TRBJ2-7	TRBV27	few	TGTGCCGGCAGCCCGTCGGGGGATTACTACGAGCAGTACTTC	CAGSPSGDYYEQYF
NA	TRBJ2-5	TRBV6-2/TRBV6-3	few	TGTGCCAGCAGTTCAACGACTAGTGCGGCCAGGGAGACCCAGTACTTC	CASSSTTSAARETQYF
NA	TRBJ2-1	TRBV7-2	NA	TGTGCCAGCAGCTTAGAGTTTACAGGGAGCGGTAACAATGAGCAGTTCTTC	CASSLEFTGSGNNEQFF
NA	TRBJ2-1	TRBV29-1	NA	TGCAGCGTTTCCGAAAGGGGGGGGACCTTGCGGAATGAGCAGTTCTTC	CSVSERGGTLRNEQFF
TRBD1	TRBJ2-1	TRBV30	NA	TGTGCCTGGAGTGGATGGGACAGGCAGTTCTTC	CAWSGWDRQFF
TRBD1	TRBJ1-1	TRBV9	few	TGTGCCAGCAGAGATGAGACAGGGGCAAACACTGAAGCTTTCTTT	CASRDETGANTEAFF
TRBD1	TRBJ2-7	TRBV15	NA	TGTGCCACCAGCAGGATCCCGGGACAGGGCTACGAGCAGTACTTC	CATSRIPGQGYEQYF
NA	TRBJ2-3	TRBV10-3	NA	TGTGCCATTGGAGTCACAGATACGCAGTATTTT	CAIGVTDTQYF
NA	TRBJ1-4	TRBV20-1	NA	TGCAGTGCTAAAGATTATGAAAAACTGTTTTTT	CSAKDYEKLFF
NA	TRBJ2-1	TRBV3-1	NA	TGTGCCAGCAGCCAAGAGTCCAGGGGGGGATGGGAGTTCTTC	CASSQESRGGWEFF
NA	TRBJ1-2	TRBV5-6	NA	TGTGCCAGCAGCCCAATACAGTTTTCTAACTATGGCTACACCTTC	CASSPIQFSNYGYTF
NA	TRBJ2-7	TRBV5-1	NA	TGCGCCAGCAGCTTGTGGCAGACTTCCTACGAGCAGTACTTC	CASSLWQTSYEQYF
NA	TRBJ1-3	TRBV12-3/TRBV12-4	few	TGTGCCAGCAGTTTCGGGTGGGCGTCAGGAAACACCATATATTTT	CASSFGWASGNTIYF
NA	TRBJ2-1	TRBV4-3	NA	TGCGCCAGCAGCCGAGGTGGGACTTGGCCCCATGAGCAGTTCTTC	CASSRGGTWPHEQFF
TRBD1	TRBJ2-5	TRBV20-1	few	TGCAGTGCTAGATTCGGGACAGGGTGGACCCAGTACTTC	CSARFGTGWTQYF
TRBD2	TRBJ2-3	TRBV7-2	NA	TGTGCCAGCAGCTTGGTCCGACTAGCGGGGCGGGGGGATACGCAGTATTTT	CASSLVRLAGRGDTQYF
TRBD1	TRBJ2-2	TRBV5-1	NA	TGCGCCAGCAGCCAACAGGGGGCGCAGACCGGGGAGCTGTTTTTT	CASSQQGAQTGELFF
TRBD1	TRBJ2-1	TRBV20-1	NA	TGCAGTGCTAGAGACCCTGCCGGGACAGCTTACAATGAGCAGTTCTTC	CSARDPAGTAYNEQFF
TRBD2	TRBJ2-1	TRBV24-1	few	TGTGCCACCAGTGATCGAGCTAGCGGGGGGGCCGGAGAGCAGTTCTTC	CATSDRASGGAGEQFF
NA	TRBJ2-7	TRBV30	NA	TGTGCCTGGAGTGTACTTGGATCCGCCGAGCAGTACTTC	CAWSVLGSAEQYF
NA	TRBJ2-3	TRBV18	NA	TGTGCCAGCTCACCACGCGAGGGTCCCACAGATACGCAGTATTTT	CASSPREGPTDTQYF
TRBD2	TRBJ2-4	TRBV20-1	NA	TGCAGTGCTCGCAGGGAGGGGCCCAAAAACATTCAGTACTTC	CSARREGPKNIQYF
NA	TRBJ1-1	TRBV11-2	NA	TGTGCCAGCAGCCCCGGACTAGAGGGGATGGTTTCTGAAGCTTTCTTT	CASSPGLEGMVSEAFF
TRBD2	TRBJ2-5	TRBV13	once	TGTGCCAGCAGCAGAAACCTACAGACTAGCGGGGAGGCAAAGACCCAGTACTTC	CASSRNLQTSGEAKTQYF
NA	TRBJ1-1	TRBV6-6	NA	TGTGCCAGCAGTCCCGACCGAGACGCTTTCTTT	CASSPDRDAFF
NA	TRBJ1-6	TRBV10-3	NA	TGTGCCATCGGGCAGGACTATAATTCACCCCTCCACTTT	CAIGQDYNSPLHF
NA	TRBJ1-1	TRBV11-3	few	TGTGCCAGCAGCTTAGGGGCGTTCAGTGAAGCTTTCTTT	CASSLGAFSEAFF
NA	TRBJ2-7	TRBV28	few	TGTGCCAGCAGCGCACAAGGGAACGAGCAGTACTTC	CASSAQGNEQYF
TRBD1	TRBJ1-2	TRBV29-1	NA	TGCAGCGCCGATGGGACAGGGGCTAACTATGGCTACACCTTC	CSADGTGANYGYTF
NA	TRBJ2-7	TRBV7-6	NA	TGTGCCAGCAGCTCAACAGGGAGGCGGTACGAGCAGTACTTC	CASSSTGRRYEQYF
NA	TRBJ1-1	TRBV20-1	NA	TGCAGTGCTAGACCGCCTGGGGTCTTGAACACTGAAGCTTTCTTT	CSARPPGVLNTEAFF
NA	TRBJ1-4	TRBV6-2/TRBV6-3	NA	TGTGTCAGCAGTTATTTGGGGTCCACTAATGAAAAACTGTTTTTT	CVSSYLGSTNEKLFF
TRBD1	TRBJ2-7	TRBV14	few	TGTGCCAGCAGCAGGGACAGTATAACCTACGAGCAGTACTTC	CASSRDSITYEQYF
NA	TRBJ1-2	TRBV7-2	NA	TGTGCCAGCAGCTCGAATCCGGATGGCTACACCTTC	CASSSNPDGYTF
TRBD1	TRBJ2-7	TRBV18	few	TGTGCCAGCTCACCACCGGGACAGACCGAGCAGTACTTC	CASSPPGQTEQYF
TRBD1	TRBJ1-2	TRBV20-1	NA	TGCAGTGCTACTCGGACAGGGGGGTTATTGAACCGTGGCTACACCTTC	CSATRTGGLLNRGYTF
NA	TRBJ2-7	TRBV20-1	NA	TGCAGTGCTAGGAGGGGGGCCGGAACCTACGAGCAGTACTTC	CSARRGAGTYEQYF
TRBD2	TRBJ2-7	TRBV20-1	NA	TGCAGTGCTAGAGACCTGAGGAGCGGGGGGTTGGTCTACGAGCAGTACTTC	CSARDLRSGGLVYEQYF
NA	TRBJ2-1	TRBV10-3	NA	TGTGCCACCGGGATTGGACAGAGCTCCTACAATGAGCAGTTCTTC	CATGIGQSSYNEQFF
NA	TRBJ2-1	TRBV27	NA	TGTGCCAGCAGTTTTCGGGTCCAAGGGAGATACAATGAGCAGTTCTTC	CASSFRVQGRYNEQFF
NA	TRBJ2-7	TRBV6-1	NA	TGTGCCAGCAGCCCGACCCTCGGCGGCGAGCAGTACTTC	CASSPTLGGEQYF
NA	TRBJ2-3	TRBV7-2	few	TGTGCCAGCAGCTTAATCGGGGGACCAGATACGCAGTATTTT	CASSLIGGPDTQYF
NA	TRBJ2-3	TRBV12-3/TRBV12-4	NA	TGTGCCAGCAGTATTACGGACACTAGCACAGATACGCAGTATTTT	CASSITDTSTDTQYF
NA	TRBJ1-4	TRBV3-1	NA	TGTGCCAGCAGCCAACAACAAGGGGCCACTAATGAAAAACTGTTTTTT	CASSQQQGATNEKLFF
NA	TRBJ2-7	TRBV6-2/TRBV6-3	once	TGTGCCAGCAGGTCGATCATCGGCCAATACTACGAGCAGTACTTC	CASRSIIGQYYEQYF
NA	TRBJ1-6	TRBV6-4	NA	TGTGCCACCACGGGGAGGGTCTTCGGTTCACCCCTCCACTTT	CATTGRVFGSPLHF
TRBD1	TRBJ2-7	TRBV4-1	NA	TGCGCCAGCAGCCAAAGCGCGTTGGGACAGGGGGCCTACGAGCAGTACTTC	CASSQSALGQGAYEQYF